The entry below describes one TCR beta chain. Reverse transcription used roughly 0.45 to 1 ug RNA and random hexamers. From the immunoSEQ multiplex PCR reads, TCRdb called clonotypes with MiXCR, one entry per CDR3 protein. The sample consists of 250,000 to 300,000 distinct CDR3 sequences, about 82% of them appearing once. These data belong to a study of CD8 T cells in Susac syndrome. The CDR3 consists of 14 residues. V was clipped by 4 bases and J by 4 bases, with 11 bases between them. Germline values: CDR1 LNHDA, CDR2 SQIVND (reference sequence). The chain has TRBV19 and TRBJ1-5; a weak D match, TRBD1 (5 bases). The source is a human donor with multiple sclerosis. The source material was CD8+ T cells from PBMCs. The CDR3, as DNA: TGTGCCAGTAGTAACCAGGGTTGGAATCAGCCCCAGCATTTT. This encodes CASSNQGWNQPQHF. Based on the CDR3 plus reference TRBV19 and TRBJ1-5, the full variable domain is DGGITQSPKYLFRKEGQNVTLSCEQNLNHDAMYWYRQDPGQGLRLIYYSQIVNDFQKGDIAEGYSVSREKKESFPLTVTSAQKNPTAFYLCASSNQGWNQPQHFGDGTRLSIL.